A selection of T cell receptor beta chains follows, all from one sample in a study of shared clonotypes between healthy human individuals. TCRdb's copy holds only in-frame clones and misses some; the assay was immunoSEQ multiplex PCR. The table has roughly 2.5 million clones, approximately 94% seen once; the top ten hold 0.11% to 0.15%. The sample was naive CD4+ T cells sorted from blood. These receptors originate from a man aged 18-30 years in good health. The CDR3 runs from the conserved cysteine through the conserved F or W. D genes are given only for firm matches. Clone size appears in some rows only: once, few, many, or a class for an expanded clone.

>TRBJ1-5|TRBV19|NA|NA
CASSPTGTVFEPQHF
TGTGCCAGTAGTCCCACCGGGACCGTGTTCGAGCCCCAGCATTTT
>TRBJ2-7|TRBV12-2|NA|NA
CASRHKSPSNWARYEQYF
TGTGCAAGTCGCCATAAATCTCCATCCAACTGGGCAAGGTACGAGCAGTACTTC
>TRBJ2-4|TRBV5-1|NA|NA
CASSLTGEGNIQYF
TGCGCCAGCAGCTTGACAGGGGAGGGAAACATTCAGTACTTC
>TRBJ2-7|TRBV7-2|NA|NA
CASTRGSGTYEQYF
TGTGCCAGCACCCGGGGCTCAGGCACCTACGAGCAGTACTTC
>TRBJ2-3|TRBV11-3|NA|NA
CASSLGGTDTQYF
TGTGCCAGCAGCTTGGGAGGCACAGATACGCAGTATTTT
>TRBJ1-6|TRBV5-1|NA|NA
CASSLETTVSPLHF
TGCGCCAGCAGCTTGGAAACAACAGTATCACCCCTCCACTTT
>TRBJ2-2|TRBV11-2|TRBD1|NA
CASSFGTGRGTGELFF
TGTGCCAGCAGCTTCGGGACAGGGAGAGGAACCGGGGAGCTGTTTTTT
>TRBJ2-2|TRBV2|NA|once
CASRTDSYTGELFF
TGTGCCAGCAGGACGGACAGCTACACCGGGGAGCTGTTTTTT
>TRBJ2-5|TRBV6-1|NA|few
CASMVGGFDETQYF
TGTGCCAGCATGGTGGGGGGCTTTGATGAGACCCAGTACTTC
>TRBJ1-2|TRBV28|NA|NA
CASRMTGPYGYTF
TGTGCCAGCAGGATGACGGGACCCTATGGCTACACCTTC
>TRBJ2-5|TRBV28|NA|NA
CASSSPGRETQYF
TGTGCCAGCAGTTCACCCGGTAGGGAGACCCAGTACTTC
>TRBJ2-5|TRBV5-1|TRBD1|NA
CASSRTNRGGETQYF
TGCGCCAGCAGCAGAACCAACAGGGGTGGAGAGACCCAGTACTTC
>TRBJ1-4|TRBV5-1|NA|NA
CASSLGATNEKLFF
TGCGCCAGCAGCTTGGGTGCAACTAATGAAAAACTGTTTTTT
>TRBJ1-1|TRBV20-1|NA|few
CSARVNTEAFF
TGCAGTGCTAGAGTGAACACTGAAGCTTTCTTT
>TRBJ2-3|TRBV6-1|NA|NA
CASRASTDTQYF
TGTGCCAGCAGGGCTAGCACAGATACGCAGTATTTT
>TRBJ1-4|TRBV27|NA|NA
CASSNRGQNEKLFF
TGTGCCAGCAGCAACCGAGGGCAGAATGAAAAACTGTTTTTT
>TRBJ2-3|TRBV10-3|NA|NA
CAITGRNTDTQYF
TGTGCCATCACTGGGAGAAACACAGATACGCAGTATTTT
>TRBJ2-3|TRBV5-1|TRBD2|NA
CASSSTSGGAADTQYF
TGCGCCAGCAGCTCGACTAGCGGGGGGGCCGCAGATACGCAGTATTTT